These 2 T cell receptor beta chains share one sample of origin, sequenced in a study of T cells after yellow fever vaccination. TCRdb processed the 5' RACE reads anew with MiXCR; each CDR3 protein has one entry. The sample records 610,000 or so distinct CDR3 sequences, about 12% being singletons. This specimen was PBMCs, taken on the day of the yellow fever booster vaccination. The receptors originated from a man aged 25 to 40 who received the YFV17D yellow fever vaccine.

The rearrangement uses TRBV7-7 and TRBJ2-1; TRBD1 matches at 11 bases. CDR1 SSHAT and CDR2 FNYEAQ come from the germline V gene (reference sequence). The CDR3 spans 17 residues. With V trimmed by 5 bases and J by 6 bases, 12 bases remained unmatched. DNA of the CDR3: TGTGCCAGCAGCCCTACTCCCGGGACAGGGGGTCCCAATGAGCAGTTCTTC. Residues: CASSPTPGTGGPNEQFF. Combining the CDR3 with reference TRBV7-7 and TRBJ2-1 gives the whole variable domain GAGVSQSPRYKVTKRGQDVTLRCDPISSHATLYWYQQALGQGPEFLTYFNYEAQPDKSGLPSDRFSAERPEGSISTLTIQRTEQRDSAMYRCASSPTPGTGGPNEQFFGPGTRLTVL.

A few counts support this clonotype. This sequence joins TRBV27 and TRBJ2-2, with D tentatively TRBD2 (6 bases). The CDR3 is made up of 13 amino acids. Germline assignment: CDR1 MNHEY and CDR2 SMNVEV (reference sequence). The V and J ends lost 7 bases and 6 bases respectively, with 12 bases between them. CDR3 loop: CASTPWGAGELFF. The CDR3, as DNA: TGTGCCAGCACCCCATGGGGGGCCGGGGAGCTGTTTTTT.